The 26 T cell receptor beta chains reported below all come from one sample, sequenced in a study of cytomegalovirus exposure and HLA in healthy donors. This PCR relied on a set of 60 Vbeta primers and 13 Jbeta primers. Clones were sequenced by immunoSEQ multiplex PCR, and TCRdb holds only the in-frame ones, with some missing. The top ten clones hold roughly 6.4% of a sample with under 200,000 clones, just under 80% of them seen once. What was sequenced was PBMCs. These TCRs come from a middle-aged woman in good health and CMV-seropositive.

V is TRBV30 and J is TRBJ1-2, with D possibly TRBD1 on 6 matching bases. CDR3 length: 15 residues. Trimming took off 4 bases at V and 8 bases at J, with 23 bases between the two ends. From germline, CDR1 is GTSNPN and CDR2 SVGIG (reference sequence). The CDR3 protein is CAWNGPETGRGGYTF. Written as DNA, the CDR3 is TGTGCCTGGAATGGCCCCGAAACAGGGAGAGGGGGCTACACCTTC.

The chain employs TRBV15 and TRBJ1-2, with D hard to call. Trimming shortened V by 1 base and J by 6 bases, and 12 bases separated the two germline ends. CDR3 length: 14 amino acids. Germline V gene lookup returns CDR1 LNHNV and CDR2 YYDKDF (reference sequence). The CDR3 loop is CATSRVASLDGYTF. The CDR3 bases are TGTGCCACCAGCAGAGTTGCCAGTTTGGATGGCTACACCTTC.

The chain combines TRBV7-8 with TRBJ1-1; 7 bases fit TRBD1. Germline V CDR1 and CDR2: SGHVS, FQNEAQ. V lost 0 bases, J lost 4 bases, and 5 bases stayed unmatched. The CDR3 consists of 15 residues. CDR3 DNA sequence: TGTGCCAGCAGCTTAGCCTCAGGGGGTTTCACTGAAGCTTTCTTT. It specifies CASSLASGGFTEAFF.

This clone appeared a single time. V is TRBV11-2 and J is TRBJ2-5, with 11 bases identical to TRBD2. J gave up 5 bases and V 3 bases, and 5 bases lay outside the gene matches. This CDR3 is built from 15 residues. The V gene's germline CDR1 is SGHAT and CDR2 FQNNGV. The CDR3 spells CASSFLAGGEETQYF. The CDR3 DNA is TGTGCCAGCAGCTTTTTAGCGGGGGGGGAGGAGACCCAGTACTTC.

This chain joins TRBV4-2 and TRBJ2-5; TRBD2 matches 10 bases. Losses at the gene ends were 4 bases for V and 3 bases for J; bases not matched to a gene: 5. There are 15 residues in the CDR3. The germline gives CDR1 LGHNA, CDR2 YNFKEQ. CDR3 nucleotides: TGTGCCAGCAGCCCCGTAGCGGGGGGTGAAGAGACCCAGTACTTC. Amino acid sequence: CASSPVAGGEETQYF.

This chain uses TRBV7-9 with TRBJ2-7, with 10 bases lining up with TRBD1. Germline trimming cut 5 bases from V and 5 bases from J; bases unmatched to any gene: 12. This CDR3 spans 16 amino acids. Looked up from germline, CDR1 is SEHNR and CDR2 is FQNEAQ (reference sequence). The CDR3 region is CASSRLGTGAINEQYF. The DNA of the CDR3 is TGTGCCAGCAGCCGTCTAGGGACAGGGGCGATCAACGAGCAGTACTTC.

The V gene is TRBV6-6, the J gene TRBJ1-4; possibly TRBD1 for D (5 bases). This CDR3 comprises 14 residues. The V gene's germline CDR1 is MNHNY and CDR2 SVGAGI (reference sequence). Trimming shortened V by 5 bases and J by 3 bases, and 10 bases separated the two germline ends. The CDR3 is CASSPRQPNEKLFF. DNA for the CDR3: TGTGCCAGCAGTCCCAGACAGCCTAATGAAAAACTGTTTTTT.

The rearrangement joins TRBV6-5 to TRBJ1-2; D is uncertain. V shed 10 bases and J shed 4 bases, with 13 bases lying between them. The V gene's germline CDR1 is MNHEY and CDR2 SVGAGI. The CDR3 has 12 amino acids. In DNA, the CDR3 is TGTGCCACCCAAAGAGCGACCTATGGCTACACCTTC. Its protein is CATQRATYGYTF.

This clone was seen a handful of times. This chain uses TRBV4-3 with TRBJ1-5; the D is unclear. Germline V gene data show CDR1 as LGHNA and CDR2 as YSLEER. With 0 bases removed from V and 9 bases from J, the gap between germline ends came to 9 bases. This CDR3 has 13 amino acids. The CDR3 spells CASSQDRLAPQHF. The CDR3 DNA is TGCGCCAGCAGCCAAGATCGACTCGCGCCCCAGCATTTT.

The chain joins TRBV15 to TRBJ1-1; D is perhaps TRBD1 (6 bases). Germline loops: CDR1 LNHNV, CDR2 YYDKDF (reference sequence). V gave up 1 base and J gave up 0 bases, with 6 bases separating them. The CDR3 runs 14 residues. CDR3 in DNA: TGTGCCACCAGCAGAGGACAGGTGAACACTGAAGCTTTCTTT. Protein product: CATSRGQVNTEAFF.

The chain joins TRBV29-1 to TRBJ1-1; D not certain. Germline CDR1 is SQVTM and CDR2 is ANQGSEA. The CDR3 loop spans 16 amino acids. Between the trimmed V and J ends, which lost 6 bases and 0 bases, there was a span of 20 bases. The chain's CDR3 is CSVGGREGLMNTEAFF. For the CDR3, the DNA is TGCAGCGTCGGAGGTAGGGAGGGCCTCATGAACACTGAAGCTTTCTTT.

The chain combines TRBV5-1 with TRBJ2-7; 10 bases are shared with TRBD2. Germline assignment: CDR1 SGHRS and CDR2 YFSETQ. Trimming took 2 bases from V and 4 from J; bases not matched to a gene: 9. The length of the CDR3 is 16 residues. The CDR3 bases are TGCGCCAGCAGCTTCAGCCTAGCGGGGGACCGGTACGAGCAGTACTTC. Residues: CASSFSLAGDRYEQYF.

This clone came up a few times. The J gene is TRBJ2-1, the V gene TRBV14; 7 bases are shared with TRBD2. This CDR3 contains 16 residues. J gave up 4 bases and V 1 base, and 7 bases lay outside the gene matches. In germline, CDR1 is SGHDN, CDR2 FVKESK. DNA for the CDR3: TGTGCCAGCAGCCAAGGCGGGCTAGCGGCTTACAATGAGCAGTTCTTC. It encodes CASSQGGLAAYNEQFF.

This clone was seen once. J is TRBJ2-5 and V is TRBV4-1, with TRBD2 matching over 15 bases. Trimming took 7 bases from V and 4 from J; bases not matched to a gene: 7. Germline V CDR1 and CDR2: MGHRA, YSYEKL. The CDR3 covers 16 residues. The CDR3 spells CASTGGLAGGGETQYF. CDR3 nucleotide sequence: TGCGCCAGCACTGGAGGACTAGCGGGGGGGGGAGAGACCCAGTACTTC.

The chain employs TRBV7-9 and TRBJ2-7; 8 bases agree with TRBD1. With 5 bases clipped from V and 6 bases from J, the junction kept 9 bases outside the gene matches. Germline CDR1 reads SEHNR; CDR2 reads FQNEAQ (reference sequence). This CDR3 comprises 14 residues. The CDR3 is CASSLRDRSGEQYF. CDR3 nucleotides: TGTGCCAGCAGCCTTCGGGACAGGTCCGGCGAGCAGTACTTC.

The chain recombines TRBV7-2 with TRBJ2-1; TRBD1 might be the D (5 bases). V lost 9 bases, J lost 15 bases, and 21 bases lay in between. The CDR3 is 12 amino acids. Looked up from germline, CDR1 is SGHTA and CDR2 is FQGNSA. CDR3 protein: CASSRDRTVWFF. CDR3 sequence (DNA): TGTGCCAGTAGCCGTGACAGAACGGTGTGGTTCTTC.

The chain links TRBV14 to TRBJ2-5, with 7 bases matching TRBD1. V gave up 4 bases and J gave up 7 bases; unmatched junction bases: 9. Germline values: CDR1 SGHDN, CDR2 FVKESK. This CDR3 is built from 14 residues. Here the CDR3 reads CASSRGQTSRTQYF. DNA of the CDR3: TGTGCCAGCAGCCGGGGACAGACATCGAGGACCCAGTACTTC.

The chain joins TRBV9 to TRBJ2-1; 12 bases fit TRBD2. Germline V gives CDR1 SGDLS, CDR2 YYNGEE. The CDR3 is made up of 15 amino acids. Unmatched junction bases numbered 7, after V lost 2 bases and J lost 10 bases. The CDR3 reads CASSVASGGAGEQFF. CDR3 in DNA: TGTGCCAGCAGCGTGGCTAGCGGGGGGGCCGGGGAGCAGTTCTTC.

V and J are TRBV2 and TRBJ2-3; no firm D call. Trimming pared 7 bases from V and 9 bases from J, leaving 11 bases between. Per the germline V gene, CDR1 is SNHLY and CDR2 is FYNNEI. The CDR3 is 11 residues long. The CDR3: CASNEFATQYF. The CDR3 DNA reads TGTGCCAGCAACGAGTTCGCCACGCAGTATTTT.

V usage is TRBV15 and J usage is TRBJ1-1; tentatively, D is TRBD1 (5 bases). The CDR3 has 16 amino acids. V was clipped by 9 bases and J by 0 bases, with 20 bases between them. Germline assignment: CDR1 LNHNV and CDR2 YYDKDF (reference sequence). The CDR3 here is CATKRGPDRLNTEAFF. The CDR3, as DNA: TGTGCCACAAAAAGAGGACCAGACAGACTGAACACTGAAGCTTTCTTT.

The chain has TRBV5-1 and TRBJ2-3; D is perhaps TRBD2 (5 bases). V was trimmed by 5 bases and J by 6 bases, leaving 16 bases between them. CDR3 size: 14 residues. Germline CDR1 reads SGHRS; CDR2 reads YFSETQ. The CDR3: CASRKTIASDTQYF. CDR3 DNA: TGCGCCAGCAGGAAGACCATAGCGTCGGATACGCAGTATTTT.

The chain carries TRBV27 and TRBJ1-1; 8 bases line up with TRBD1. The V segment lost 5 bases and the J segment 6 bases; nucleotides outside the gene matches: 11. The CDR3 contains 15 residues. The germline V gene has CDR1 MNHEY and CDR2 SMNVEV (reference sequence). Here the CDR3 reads CASSVQGAGVSEAFF. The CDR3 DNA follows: TGTGCCAGCAGTGTGCAGGGGGCTGGGGTCTCTGAAGCTTTCTTT.

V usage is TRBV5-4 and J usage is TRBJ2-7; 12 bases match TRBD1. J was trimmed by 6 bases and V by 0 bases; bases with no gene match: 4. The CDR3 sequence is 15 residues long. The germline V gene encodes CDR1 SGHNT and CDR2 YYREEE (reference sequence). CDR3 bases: TGTGCCAGCAGCTTGGTGGGACAGGGGGCTGGCGAGCAGTACTTC. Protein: CASSLVGQGAGEQYF.

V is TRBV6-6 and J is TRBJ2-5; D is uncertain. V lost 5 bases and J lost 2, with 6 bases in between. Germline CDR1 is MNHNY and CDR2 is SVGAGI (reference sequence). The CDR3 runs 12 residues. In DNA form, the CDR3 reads TGTGCCAGCAGTATCGGGCAAGAGACCCAGTACTTC. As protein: CASSIGQETQYF.

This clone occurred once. CDR3 sequence reads: CASSQVRHVDYEQYF. The CDR3 DNA follows: TGTGCCAGCAGCCAAGTTCGGCACGTTGACTACGAGCAGTACTTC. The chain links TRBV4-2 to TRBJ2-5; the D is unclear. The J call may be wrong; the DNA end is better matched by TRBJ2-7. Germline V gives CDR1 LGHNA, CDR2 YNFKEQ. The CDR3 has 15 amino acids.

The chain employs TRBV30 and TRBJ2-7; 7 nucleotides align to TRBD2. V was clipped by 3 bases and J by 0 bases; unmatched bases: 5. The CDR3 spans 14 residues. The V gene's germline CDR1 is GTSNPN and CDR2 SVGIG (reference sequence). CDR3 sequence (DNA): TGTGCCTGGAGCCCCAGCGGGGCCTCCTACGAGCAGTACTTC. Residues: CAWSPSGASYEQYF.